Listed below are T cell receptor beta chains from one sample, sequenced in a study of blood T cells in healthy people across ages. Each CDR3 protein gets one entry after TCRdb re-called the 5' RACE reads with MiXCR. The table includes around 800,000 distinct CDR3 sequences, more than 25% detected once. These data also formed part of another study, on T cells of mothers and their children.

Material for sequencing was blood. All receptors come from a boy younger than 18 in good health. Each CDR3 is given with its conserved first and last residue. The order of the fields is V gene, D gene, J gene, clone size, CDR3 protein, CDR3 DNA. The D gene is left open where the match is weak. Size values are once, few and many counts, or a class for expanded clones, and some rows have none.

TRBV12-3/TRBV12-4	TRBD1	TRBJ2-7	-	CASSQAGGAYSYEQYF	TGTGCCAGCAGCCAAGCAGGGGGCGCCTACTCCTACGAGCAGTACTTC
TRBV5-1	TRBD1	TRBJ2-7	-	CASSLPQGAVDEQYF	TGCGCCAGCAGCCTTCCACAGGGGGCCGTGGACGAGCAGTACTTC
TRBV3-1	-	TRBJ1-1	few	CASSRTGLPNIEAFF	TGTGCCAGCAGCCGAACAGGGTTGCCGAACATTGAAGCTTTCTTT
TRBV12-3/TRBV12-4	-	TRBJ1-4	many	CASSRAETGNEKLFF	TGTGCCAGCAGTCGGGCGGAGACCGGTAATGAAAAACTGTTTTTT
TRBV5-1	TRBD1	TRBJ2-1	-	CASSRRTGRVGGQFF	TGCGCCAGCAGCCGGCGGACAGGGAGAGTTGGGGGGCAGTTCTTC
TRBV20-1	TRBD2	TRBJ2-7	-	CSARGEGWREQYF	TGCAGTGCTAGAGGGGAGGGGTGGCGCGAGCAGTACTTC
TRBV29-1	-	TRBJ2-4	-	CSVPPWWGAKNIQYF	TGCAGCGTCCCACCCTGGTGGGGGGCCAAAAACATTCAGTACTTC
TRBV5-1	TRBD2	TRBJ2-2	few	CATGTSGELNTGELFF	TGCGCCACCGGGACTAGCGGGGAGCTGAACACCGGGGAGCTGTTTTTT
TRBV5-1	-	TRBJ1-2	-	CASSASGTDSVYTF	TGCGCCAGCAGCGCCTCCGGGACCGATTCGGTCTACACCTTC
TRBV20-1	-	TRBJ2-5	-	CSTRPLSGPQETQYF	TGCAGTACTAGACCCCTCAGCGGTCCCCAGGAGACCCAGTACTTC